This is a list of T cell receptor beta chains from one sample in a study of B cell selection in AIRE deficiency. Sequencing used immunoSEQ multiplex PCR; TCRdb keeps in-frame clones, though not all of them. Of some 24,000 clones listed, about 96% are singletons. The sequenced sample consisted of CD4+CD127+ conventional T cells sorted from PBMCs. The receptors come from a human donor in good health. The CDR3 runs from the conserved cysteine through the conserved F or W. The D gene is left open where the match is weak. Clone size appears in some rows only: once, few, many, or a class for an expanded clone.

>NA|TRBJ2-3|TRBV11-2|NA
CASSLGQSTDTQYF
TGTGCCAGCAGCCTAGGACAGAGCACAGATACGCAGTATTTT
>NA|TRBJ2-7|TRBV7-9|NA
CASSRVGSYEQYF
TGTGCCAGCAGTCGCGTGGGCAGTTACGAGCAGTACTTC
>NA|TRBJ2-1|TRBV7-6|NA
CASSLVAGVNIAVF
TGTGCCAGCAGCTTAGTGGCAGGGGTTAATATTGCGGTCTTC
>NA|TRBJ1-2|TRBV5-6|NA
CASSPPDIANYGYTF
TGTGCCAGCAGCCCTCCGGACATAGCTAACTATGGCTACACCTTC
>NA|TRBJ1-5|TRBV7-2|few
CASSLDSSNQPQHF
TGTGCCAGCAGCCTAGACAGTAGCAATCAGCCCCAGCATTTT
>NA|TRBJ1-4|TRBV28|NA
CASRVRGSGLFF
TGTGCCAGCAGGGTCAGGGGTTCGGGACTGTTTTTT
>TRBD1|TRBJ1-2|TRBV11-2|NA
CASSSDRGIFYGYTF
TGTGCCAGCAGCTCGGACAGGGGGATCTTCTATGGCTACACCTTC
>NA|TRBJ2-4|TRBV11-2|NA
CASSLLNAAKNIQYF
TGTGCCAGCAGCTTACTCAACGCCGCCAAAAACATTCAGTACTTC
>NA|TRBJ2-5|TRBV2|NA
CASSAFSPRGGSQETQYF
TGTGCCAGCAGTGCTTTTTCCCCCAGGGGGGGTTCGCAAGAGACCCAGTACTTC
>TRBD2|TRBJ2-7|TRBV6-5|NA
CASSYSGGRIYEQYF
TGTGCCAGCAGTTACAGCGGGGGGCGTATCTACGAGCAGTACTTC
>NA|TRBJ1-1|TRBV7-9|NA
CASSLLGSAFF
TGTGCCAGCAGCTTATTAGGGTCAGCTTTCTTT
>NA|TRBJ2-1|TRBV7-9|once
CASSLPFRGNEQFF
TGTGCCAGCAGCCTCCCCTTTCGCGGCAATGAGCAGTTCTTC
>NA|TRBJ1-5|TRBV5-6|NA
CASSLWATGNQPQHF
TGTGCCAGCAGCTTGTGGGCGACAGGCAATCAGCCCCAGCATTTT
>NA|TRBJ1-2|TRBV20-1|NA
CLTPWQGGYTF
TGCCTAACCCCCTGGCAGGGAGGCTACACCTTC
>NA|TRBJ1-6|TRBV2|NA
CASTVANSPLHF
TGTGCCAGCACAGTAGCCAATTCACCCCTCCACTTT
>NA|TRBJ2-2|TRBV19|NA
CASRTANTGELFF
TGTGCCAGTAGAACAGCTAACACCGGGGAGCTGTTTTTT
>NA|TRBJ1-1|TRBV21-1|NA
CASSKAPPQVQADTEAFF
TGTGCCAGCAGCAAAGCCCCCCCCCAAGTACAGGCAGACACTGAAGCTTTCTTT
>NA|TRBJ2-1|TRBV6-6|once
CASSYGGAGNNEQFF
TGTGCCAGCAGTTACGGGGGGGCTGGAAACAATGAGCAGTTCTTC
>NA|TRBJ1-5|TRBV5-1|once
CASSLEAGGQPQHF
TGCGCCAGCAGCTTGGAGGCGGGGGGTCAGCCCCAGCATTTT
>NA|TRBJ1-3|TRBV5-1|NA
CASRLGVNSGNTIYF
TGCGCCAGCAGGTTGGGGGTGAACTCTGGAAACACCATATATTTT
>TRBD2|TRBJ2-1|TRBV2|NA
CASSSRTSGGANEQFF
TGTGCCAGCAGTTCCAGGACTAGCGGGGGGGCGAATGAGCAGTTCTTC
>NA|TRBJ2-7|TRBV5-1|NA
CASSLRGSEQYF
TGCGCCAGCAGCTTGAGGGGATCCGAGCAGTACTTC
>NA|TRBJ1-1|TRBV7-3|once
CASSLLGGGNTEAFF
TGTGCCAGCAGCTTACTCGGGGGAGGGAACACTGAAGCTTTCTTT
>NA|TRBJ2-2|TRBV6-5|NA
CASSYSQGSPGELFF
TGTGCCAGCAGTTACTCGCAGGGGTCCCCCGGGGAGCTGTTTTTT
>NA|TRBJ2-5|TRBV11-2|NA
CASSPRETQYF
TGTGCCAGCAGCCCACGAGAGACCCAGTACTTC
>NA|TRBJ1-2|TRBV28|NA
CASSFRSGLYGYTF
TGTGCCAGCAGTTTCAGATCAGGCCTCTATGGCTACACCTTC
>NA|TRBJ2-2|TRBV19|NA
CASSMGPGELFF
TGTGCCAGTAGTATGGGGCCCGGGGAGCTGTTTTTT
>NA|TRBJ1-2|TRBV5-1|once
CASSFGRGYGGYTF
TGCGCCAGCAGCTTCGGTAGGGGATACGGAGGCTACACCTTC
>TRBD1|TRBJ1-2|TRBV6-5|NA
CASTTGDRINYGYTF
TGTGCCAGCACCACCGGGGACAGGATTAACTATGGCTACACCTTC
>NA|TRBJ2-7|TRBV10-3|NA
CAISESTYEQYF
TGTGCCATCAGTGAGTCAACCTACGAGCAGTACTTC
>NA|TRBJ2-6|TRBV7-2|NA
CASSLRVVTGANVLTF
TGTGCCAGCAGCTTAAGAGTGGTGACGGGGGCCAACGTCCTGACTTTC
>TRBD2|TRBJ2-3|TRBV5-4|NA
CASSLASGGTDTQYF
TGTGCCAGCAGCTTGGCTAGCGGGGGCACAGATACGCAGTATTTT
>NA|TRBJ2-2|TRBV2|NA
CASIQSRGGTGELFF
TGTGCCAGCATTCAGTCGCGGGGAGGCACCGGGGAGCTGTTTTTT
>NA|TRBJ2-3|TRBV7-5|NA
CAGDGATDTQYF
TGTGCTGGAGACGGGGCGACAGATACGCAGTATTTT
>NA|TRBJ2-3|TRBV7-2|NA
CASSFRTDTQYF
TGTGCCAGCAGCTTTCGCACAGATACGCAGTATTTT
>TRBD1|TRBJ1-2|TRBV5-4|once
CASSLGDRGYGYTF
TGTGCCAGCAGCTTAGGGGACAGGGGATATGGCTACACCTTC
>NA|TRBJ1-1|TRBV28|NA
CASSFEDTEAFF
TGTGCCAGCAGTTTCGAGGACACTGAAGCTTTCTTT
>NA|TRBJ1-4|TRBV7-2|NA
CASSHGTTTNEKLFF
TGTGCCAGCAGCCATGGGACAACAACTAATGAAAAACTGTTTTTT
>NA|TRBJ2-7|TRBV28|NA
CATTKGLREQYF
TGTGCAACTACAAAGGGGCTTAGGGAGCAGTACTTC
>TRBD1|TRBJ1-3|TRBV5-1|NA
CASSLVGPGGLSGNTIYF
TGCGCCAGCAGCCTGGTGGGGCCAGGGGGCCTCTCTGGAAACACCATATATTTT
>TRBD1|TRBJ2-7|TRBV19|once
CASSPGTGAGEQYF
TGTGCCAGTAGTCCCGGGACAGGGGCGGGGGAGCAGTACTTC
>NA|TRBJ2-5|TRBV30|NA
CALAGEETQYF
TGTGCTCTGGCCGGGGAGGAGACCCAGTACTTC
>NA|TRBJ2-3|TRBV15|NA
CATSRRRGAKDTQYF
TGTGCCACCAGCAGGAGGAGGGGGGCGAAAGATACGCAGTATTTT
>NA|TRBJ1-2|TRBV2|few
CASSVVRSGYTF
TGTGCCAGCAGCGTCGTGCGGAGCGGCTACACCTTC
>NA|TRBJ1-1|TRBV18|NA
CASSPGAGIMNTEAFF
TGTGCCAGCTCACCAGGCGCGGGGATCATGAACACTGAAGCTTTCTTT
>TRBD2|TRBJ2-4|TRBV9|NA
CASSSDGLAGDPAKNIQYF
TGTGCCAGCAGCTCAGACGGACTAGCGGGGGACCCAGCCAAAAACATTCAGTACTTC
>NA|TRBJ2-2|TRBV5-1|NA
CASSSGWTGELFF
TGCGCCAGCAGCTCCGGGTGGACCGGGGAGCTGTTTTTT
>TRBD2|TRBJ2-3|TRBV6-1|NA
CASSDAFKGLAGGRDTQYF
TGTGCCAGCAGTGACGCCTTTAAGGGACTAGCGGGGGGACGGGATACGCAGTATTTT
>NA|TRBJ1-1|TRBV7-9|NA
CASSAKLTDTEAFF
TGTGCCAGCAGCGCTAAACTGACAGACACTGAAGCTTTCTTT
>TRBD2|TRBJ2-1|TRBV27|NA
CASSPGTSGGYEQFF
TGTGCCAGCAGTCCCGGGACTAGCGGGGGCTATGAGCAGTTCTTC
>NA|TRBJ1-1|TRBV2|NA
CASSENTEAFF
TGTGCCAGCAGTGAAAACACTGAAGCTTTCTTT
>TRBD1|TRBJ2-1|TRBV7-6|once
CASSLGQGIISYNEQFF
TGTGCCAGCAGCTTAGGACAGGGTATTATCTCCTACAATGAGCAGTTCTTC
>NA|TRBJ1-4|TRBV6-1|NA
CARHSGTNEKLFF
TGTGCCAGACATAGCGGTACTAATGAAAAACTGTTTTTT
>TRBD1|TRBJ2-7|TRBV5-1|NA
CASSSGTGSSYEQYF
TGCGCCAGCAGCTCCGGGACAGGTAGCTCCTACGAGCAGTACTTC
>TRBD2|TRBJ2-1|TRBV5-1|NA
CASSFPSGGVPLYNEQFF
TGCGCCAGCAGCTTCCCTAGCGGGGGGGTCCCCCTTTACAATGAGCAGTTCTTC
>NA|TRBJ1-1|TRBV28|NA
CASSLLGPTEAFF
TGTGCCAGCAGTTTACTGGGTCCCACTGAAGCTTTCTTT
>TRBD2|TRBJ2-7|TRBV2|NA
CASSVPRTSGEVEQYF
TGTGCCAGCAGTGTGCCTAGGACTAGCGGAGAAGTCGAGCAGTACTTC